This TCR beta chain was recorded in a study of T-cell reconstitution after alpha-beta-depleted transplantation in children (TCRdb year 2016). In the study overall: Using TCR repertoire profiling, the study followed T-cell immune reconstitution in a quantitative way in children after TCRalphabeta/CD19-depleted allogeneic hematopoietic cell transplantation.

To prepare the library, PCR was applied. The sequencing machine was an Illumina HiSeq 2500. To normalize quantification of the TCRbeta repertoire, the TCR libraries were built with molecular barcoding that relied on unique molecular identifiers. TCRdb redid the processing of the public reads, applying fastp at Q25 and MiXCR, and retained in-frame beta chains. Rows are unified per CDR3 protein, each entry keeping the most common DNA and genes. The sample table holds some 280,000 distinct CDR3 sequences, of which approximately 9.8% were seen once. The top ten clonotypes cover around a tenth of the sample. This clonotype was counted at least ten times. No antigen is known for it. There are no base qualities to consult, and no much larger clone falls within one base. The CDR1 and CDR2 encoded by the germline V gene (reference sequence) are DFQATT and SNEGSKA. V has 6 bases trimmed and J has 2 bases trimmed; junction bases matching no gene number 12. Measured from the cysteine to the phenylalanine, the CDR3 is 15 residues long. Left in the record is the CDR3 DNA by itself, 45 bases read in frame from the first base.

The chain is encoded by TRBV20-1 joined to TRBJ2-7; 8 central nucleotides agree with TRBD1. This clonotype was obtained from a human donor who donated a stem cell graft to a child with SCID. The starting material was PBMCs from the stem cell graft donor, obtained from the stem cell graft. The CDR3 loop reads CSAPYPRTGTYEQYF. The DNA sequence reads TGCAGTGCCCCCTACCCCAGGACAGGGACCTACGAGCAGTACTTC.